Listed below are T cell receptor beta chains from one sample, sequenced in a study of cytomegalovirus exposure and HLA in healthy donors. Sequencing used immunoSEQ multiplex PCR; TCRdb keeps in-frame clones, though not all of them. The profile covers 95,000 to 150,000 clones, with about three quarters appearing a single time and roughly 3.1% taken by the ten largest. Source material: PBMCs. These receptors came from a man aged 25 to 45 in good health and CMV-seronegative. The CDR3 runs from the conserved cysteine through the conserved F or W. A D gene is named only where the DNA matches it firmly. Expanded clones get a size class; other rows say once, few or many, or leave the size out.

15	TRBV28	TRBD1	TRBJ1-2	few	TGTGCCAGCAGTGGGACCAGGACAGGACAAGATGGCTACACCTTC	CASSGTRTGQDGYTF
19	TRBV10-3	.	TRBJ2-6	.	TGTGCCATCAGTGGGCTGGGGAGGAAAACCTTCTCTGGGGCCAACGTCCTGACTTTC	CAISGLGRKTFSGANVLTF
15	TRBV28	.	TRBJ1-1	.	TGTGCCAGCAGTTTACTTCAGGCCTCCCACACTGAAGCTTTCTTT	CASSLLQASHTEAFF
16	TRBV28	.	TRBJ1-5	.	TGTGCCAGCAGTTATCTCATGCCGTCCGGGAATCAGCCCCAGCATTTT	CASSYLMPSGNQPQHF
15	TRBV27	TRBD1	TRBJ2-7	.	TGTGCCAGCAGAGGGTCCGGGACAGGGAGCGGCGAGCAGTACTTC	CASRGSGTGSGEQYF
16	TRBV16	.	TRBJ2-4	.	TGTGCCAGCAGCCAATCTGGGGCGCGGGCCAAAAACATTCAGTACTTC	CASSQSGARAKNIQYF
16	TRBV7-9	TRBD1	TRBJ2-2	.	TGTGCCAGCAGTCCTGAGGGACAGTCTTACACCGGGGAGCTGTTTTTT	CASSPEGQSYTGELFF
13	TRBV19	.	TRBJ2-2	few	TGTGCCAGTACCTCCAGGGTCACCGGGGAGCTGTTTTTT	CASTSRVTGELFF
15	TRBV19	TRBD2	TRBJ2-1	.	TGTGCCAGTAGTTTAAGTGCTAGCGGGAGAGCTGAGCAGTTCTTC	CASSLSASGRAEQFF
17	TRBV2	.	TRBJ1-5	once	TGTGCCAGCAGTGAAGCGCTTCTGGGGGGTTCAGATCAGCCCCAGCATTTT	CASSEALLGGSDQPQHF